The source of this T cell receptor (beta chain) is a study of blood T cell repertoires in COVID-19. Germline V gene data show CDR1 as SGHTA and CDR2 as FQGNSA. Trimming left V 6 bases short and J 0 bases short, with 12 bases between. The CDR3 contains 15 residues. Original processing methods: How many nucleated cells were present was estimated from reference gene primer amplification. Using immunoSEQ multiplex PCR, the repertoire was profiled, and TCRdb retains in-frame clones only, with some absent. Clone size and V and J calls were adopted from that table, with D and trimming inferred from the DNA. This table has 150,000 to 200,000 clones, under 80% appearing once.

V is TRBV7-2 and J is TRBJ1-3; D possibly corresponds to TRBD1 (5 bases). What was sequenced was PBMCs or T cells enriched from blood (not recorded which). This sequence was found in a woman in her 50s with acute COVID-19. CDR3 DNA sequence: TGTGCCAGCAGTCAACAGGTGTTCTCTGGAAACACCATATATTTT. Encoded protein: CASSQQVFSGNTIYF.